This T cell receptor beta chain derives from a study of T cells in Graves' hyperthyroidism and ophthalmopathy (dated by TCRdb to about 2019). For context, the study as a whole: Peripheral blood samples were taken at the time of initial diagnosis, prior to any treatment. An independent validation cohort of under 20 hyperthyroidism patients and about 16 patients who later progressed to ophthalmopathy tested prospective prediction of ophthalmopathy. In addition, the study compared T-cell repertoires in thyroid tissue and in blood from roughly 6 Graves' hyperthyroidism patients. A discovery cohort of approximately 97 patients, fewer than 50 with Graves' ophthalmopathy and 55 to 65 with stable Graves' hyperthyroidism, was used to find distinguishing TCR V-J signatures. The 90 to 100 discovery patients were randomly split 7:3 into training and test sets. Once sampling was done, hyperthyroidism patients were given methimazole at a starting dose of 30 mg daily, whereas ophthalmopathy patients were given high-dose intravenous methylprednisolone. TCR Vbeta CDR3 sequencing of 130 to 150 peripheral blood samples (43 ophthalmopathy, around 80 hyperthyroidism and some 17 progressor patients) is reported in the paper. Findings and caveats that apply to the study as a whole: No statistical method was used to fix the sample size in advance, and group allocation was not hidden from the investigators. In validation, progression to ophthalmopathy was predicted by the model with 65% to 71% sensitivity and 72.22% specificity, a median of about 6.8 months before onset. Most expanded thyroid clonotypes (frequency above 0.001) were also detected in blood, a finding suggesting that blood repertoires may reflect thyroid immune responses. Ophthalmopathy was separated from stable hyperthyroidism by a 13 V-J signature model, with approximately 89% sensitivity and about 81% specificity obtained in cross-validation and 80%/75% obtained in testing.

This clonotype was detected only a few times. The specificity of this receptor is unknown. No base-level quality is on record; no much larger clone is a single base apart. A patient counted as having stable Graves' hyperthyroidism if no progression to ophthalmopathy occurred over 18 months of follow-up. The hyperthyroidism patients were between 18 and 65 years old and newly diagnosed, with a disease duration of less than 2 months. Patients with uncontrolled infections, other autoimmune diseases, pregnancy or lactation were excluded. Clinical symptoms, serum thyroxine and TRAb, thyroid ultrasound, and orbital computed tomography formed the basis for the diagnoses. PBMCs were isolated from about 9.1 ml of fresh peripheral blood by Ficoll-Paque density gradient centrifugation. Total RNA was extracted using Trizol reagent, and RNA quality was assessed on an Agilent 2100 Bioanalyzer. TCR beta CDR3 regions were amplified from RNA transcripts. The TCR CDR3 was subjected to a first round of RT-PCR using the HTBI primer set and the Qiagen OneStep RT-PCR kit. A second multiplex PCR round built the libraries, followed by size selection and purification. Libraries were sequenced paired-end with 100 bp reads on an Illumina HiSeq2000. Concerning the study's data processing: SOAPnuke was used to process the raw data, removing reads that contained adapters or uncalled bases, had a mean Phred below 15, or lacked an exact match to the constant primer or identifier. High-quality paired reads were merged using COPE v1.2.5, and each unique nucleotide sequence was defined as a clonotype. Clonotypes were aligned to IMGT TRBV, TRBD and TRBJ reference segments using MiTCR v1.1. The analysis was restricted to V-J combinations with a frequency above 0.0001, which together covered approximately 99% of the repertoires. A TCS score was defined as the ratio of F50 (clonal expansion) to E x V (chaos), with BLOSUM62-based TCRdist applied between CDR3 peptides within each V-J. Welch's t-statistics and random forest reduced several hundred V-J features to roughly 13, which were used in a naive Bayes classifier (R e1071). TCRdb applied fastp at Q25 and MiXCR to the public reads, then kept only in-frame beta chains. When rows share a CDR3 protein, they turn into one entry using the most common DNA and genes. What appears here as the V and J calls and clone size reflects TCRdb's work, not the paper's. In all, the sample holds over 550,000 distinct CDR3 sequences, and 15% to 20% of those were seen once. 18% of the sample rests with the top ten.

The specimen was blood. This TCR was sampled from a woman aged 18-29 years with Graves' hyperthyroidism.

The DNA is as follows: TGTGCCAGCAGCTCAAGAGGGAATCCCTACAATGAGCAGTTCTTC. It is translated as CASSSRGNPYNEQFF. The V gene is TRBV7-3 and the J gene is TRBJ2-1; TRBD2 is a possible D gene, resting on 5 matching bases. The germline V gene supplies CDR1 SGHTA and CDR2 FQGTGA. V loses 4 bases, J loses 2 bases, and the germline ends lie 12 bases apart. The CDR3 contains 15 residues, cysteine and phenylalanine counted. Only the CDR3 region is kept as DNA, spanning 45 bases read in frame from base 1.